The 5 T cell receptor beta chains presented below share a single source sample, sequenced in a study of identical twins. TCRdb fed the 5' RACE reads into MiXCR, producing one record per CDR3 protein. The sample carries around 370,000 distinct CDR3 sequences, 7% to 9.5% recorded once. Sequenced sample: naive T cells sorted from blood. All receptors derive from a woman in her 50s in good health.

The CDR3 sequence is CASARGRRTYNEQFF. In DNA, the CDR3 is TGCGCCAGCGCCAGGGGGAGGCGGACCTACAATGAGCAGTTCTTC. The rearrangement uses TRBV5-1 and TRBJ2-1; possibly TRBD1 for D (7 bases). Germline CDR1 and CDR2: SGHRS and YFSETQ. CDR3 length: 15 amino acids. V was clipped by 7 bases and J by 2 bases, with 16 bases between them. Supplemented by reference TRBV5-1 and TRBJ2-1, the full variable domain reads KAGVTQTPRYLIKTRGQQVTLSCSPISGHRSVSWYQQTPGQGLQFLFEYFSETQRNKGNFPGRFSGRQFSNSRSEMNVSTLELGDSALYLCASARGRRTYNEQFFGPGTRLTVL.

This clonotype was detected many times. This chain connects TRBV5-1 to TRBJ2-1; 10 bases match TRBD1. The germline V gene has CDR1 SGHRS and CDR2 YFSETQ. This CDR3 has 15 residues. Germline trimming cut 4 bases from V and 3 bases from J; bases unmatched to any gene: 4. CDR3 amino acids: CASSLGQGRYNEQFF. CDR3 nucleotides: TGCGCCAGCAGCCTGGGACAGGGGCGCTACAATGAGCAGTTCTTC. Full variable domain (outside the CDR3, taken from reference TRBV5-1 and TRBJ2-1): KAGVTQTPRYLIKTRGQQVTLSCSPISGHRSVSWYQQTPGQGLQFLFEYFSETQRNKGNFPGRFSGRQFSNSRSEMNVSTLELGDSALYLCASSLGQGRYNEQFFGPGTRLTVL.

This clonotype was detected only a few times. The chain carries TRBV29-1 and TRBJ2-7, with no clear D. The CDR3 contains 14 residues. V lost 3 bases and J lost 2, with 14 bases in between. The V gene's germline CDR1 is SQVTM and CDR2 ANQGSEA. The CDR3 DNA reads TGCAGCGTTGATGGCCTGGCTGGTACCTACGAGCAGTACTTC. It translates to CSVDGLAGTYEQYF.

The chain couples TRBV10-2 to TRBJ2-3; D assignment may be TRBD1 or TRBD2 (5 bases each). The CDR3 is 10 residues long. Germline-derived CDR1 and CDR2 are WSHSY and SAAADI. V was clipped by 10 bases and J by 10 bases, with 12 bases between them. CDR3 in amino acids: CATSGGAQYF. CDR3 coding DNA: TGCGCCACGAGTGGGGGAGCGCAGTATTTT.

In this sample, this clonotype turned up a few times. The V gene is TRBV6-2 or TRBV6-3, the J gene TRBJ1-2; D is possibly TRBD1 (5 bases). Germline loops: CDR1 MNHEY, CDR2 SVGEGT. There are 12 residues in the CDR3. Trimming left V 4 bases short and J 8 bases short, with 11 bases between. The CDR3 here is CASSWAGQGYTF. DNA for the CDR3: TGTGCCAGCAGTTGGGCAGGGCAAGGCTACACCTTC.